A single sample gave rise to the 11 T cell receptor beta chains below, sequenced in a study of shared clonotypes between healthy human individuals (dated by TCRdb to about 2020). The method was the immunoSEQ multiplex PCR assay. TCRdb took this table from immuneACCESS and kept in-frame rearrangements with V and J called. Such tables lack part of the clones; where checked against another copy, unresolved V genes explain under half of the gap, and the rest is unexplained. In all, the sample holds approximately 980,000 clones, and 70% to 85% of those were seen once. The ten biggest clones cover about 1.5% of the sample. Material: memory CD4+ T cells sorted from blood. Taken with the paper, the label for cell subset or site translates to: CD45RA-negative fraction. These receptors all stem from a man in his late teens or twenties in good health.

The chain couples TRBV10-3 to TRBJ2-7; 9 nucleotides match TRBD1. The V segment lost 0 bases and the J segment 4 bases; nucleotides outside the gene matches: 7. The germline CDR1 and CDR2 sequences are ENHRY and SYGVKD. The CDR3 loop spans 16 amino acids. CDR3 protein: CAISESGGTGPYEQYF. CDR3 sequence (DNA): TGTGCCATCAGTGAGTCAGGAGGGACAGGGCCATACGAGCAGTACTTC.

V usage is TRBV18 and J usage is TRBJ1-1; D might be TRBD1 (5 bases). Germline V gene lookup returns CDR1 KGHSH and CDR2 LQKENI. There are 13 residues in the CDR3. V was trimmed by 5 bases and J by 3 bases, leaving 10 bases between them. CDR3 in amino acids: CASSWDGYTEAFF. The CDR3 nucleotides are TGTGCCAGCTCATGGGACGGTTACACTGAAGCTTTCTTT.

The chain joins TRBV7-2 to TRBJ2-7; the match to TRBD1 covers 7 bases. The germline CDR1 and CDR2 sequences are SGHTA and FQGNSA. The junction had 7 bases not matched to a gene; V was cut back by 1 base and J by 4 bases. The CDR3 length is 15 residues. The CDR3 loop reads CASSLGRQGGYEQYF. DNA of the CDR3: TGTGCCAGCAGCTTAGGCCGACAGGGCGGGTACGAGCAGTACTTC.

The gene calls are TRBV7-2 and TRBJ2-1, with 11 bases lining up with TRBD1. CDR3 size: 18 residues. After removal of 5 bases from V and 4 bases from J, the junction contained 13 bases not matched to a gene. Germline CDR1 reads SGHTA; CDR2 reads FQGNSA. The CDR3 nucleotides are TGTGCCAGCAGCCTTAACCCTGGACAGGGGGCGACGTACAATGAGCAGTTCTTC. As protein: CASSLNPGQGATYNEQFF.

V gene TRBV4-3 combines with J gene TRBJ2-7; 9 positions match TRBD1. V lost 5 bases and J lost 7; bases outside the gene matches: 9. This CDR3 contains 14 residues. Germline V lookup: CDR1 LGHNA, CDR2 YSLEER. The CDR3 loop reads CASSSRQGGGEQYF. CDR3 DNA sequence: TGCGCCAGCAGCTCTCGACAGGGGGGTGGGGAGCAGTACTTC.

Notes on this clone: Other DNA sequences in the sample encode the same CDR3. V gene TRBV10-3 combines with J gene TRBJ2-2; D gene uncertain. Per germline, CDR1 ENHRY and CDR2 SYGVKD. The CDR3 contains 12 residues. The V gene lost 4 bases and the J gene lost 2 bases, with 2 bases spanning the gap. This chain's CDR3 is CAISANTGELFF. CDR3 in DNA: TGTGCCATCAGTGCTAACACCGGGGAGCTGTTTTTT.

The chain uses TRBV6-5 and TRBJ2-3; 8 bases are shared with TRBD2. From germline, CDR1 is MNHEY and CDR2 SVGAGI. The length of the CDR3 is 15 residues. After removal of 2 bases from V and 1 base from J, the junction contained 2 bases not matched to a gene. In nucleotides, the CDR3 is TGTGCCAGCAGTTACACTAGCGGACGCACAGATACGCAGTATTTT. Its translation is CASSYTSGRTDTQYF.

The chain combines TRBV19 with TRBJ2-7; the match to TRBD2 covers 11 bases. Germline trimming cut 4 bases from V and 7 bases from J; bases unmatched to any gene: 9. Germline V CDR1 and CDR2: LNHDA, SQIVND (reference sequence). This CDR3 has 15 residues. The CDR3 DNA is TGTGCCAGTAGTACCACGGGACTAGCGGACTCGGAGCAGTACTTC. This codes for CASSTTGLADSEQYF.

The chain links TRBV10-3 to TRBJ2-5; 12 bases map to TRBD1. The CDR3 loop spans 14 amino acids. The ends lost 3 bases at V and 8 bases at J; junction bases unmatched: 4. From germline, CDR1 is ENHRY and CDR2 SYGVKD. The CDR3 sequence is CAISDGTGGLTQYF. The CDR3 nucleotides are TGTGCCATCAGTGACGGGACAGGGGGCCTAACCCAGTACTTC.

This clone was counted once. This sequence joins TRBV7-8 and TRBJ2-7; maybe TRBD2 (5 bases). V was clipped by 5 bases and J by 10 bases, with 18 bases between them. The CDR3 has 13 amino acids. From germline, CDR1 is SGHVS and CDR2 FQNEAQ. CDR3 nucleotide sequence: TGTGCCAGCAGCCTAGGACTGGGTACGAGCCAGTACTTC. This gives the protein CASSLGLGTSQYF.

The chain joins TRBV2 to TRBJ2-7, with TRBD2 matching 7 bases. V lost 7 bases and J lost 3; bases outside the gene matches: 9. The CDR3 contains 14 residues. The V gene's germline CDR1 is SNHLY and CDR2 FYNNEI. The DNA for the CDR3 is TGTGCCAGCACCAATGGGAGGGGTATCTACGAGCAGTACTTC. Its protein product is CASTNGRGIYEQYF.